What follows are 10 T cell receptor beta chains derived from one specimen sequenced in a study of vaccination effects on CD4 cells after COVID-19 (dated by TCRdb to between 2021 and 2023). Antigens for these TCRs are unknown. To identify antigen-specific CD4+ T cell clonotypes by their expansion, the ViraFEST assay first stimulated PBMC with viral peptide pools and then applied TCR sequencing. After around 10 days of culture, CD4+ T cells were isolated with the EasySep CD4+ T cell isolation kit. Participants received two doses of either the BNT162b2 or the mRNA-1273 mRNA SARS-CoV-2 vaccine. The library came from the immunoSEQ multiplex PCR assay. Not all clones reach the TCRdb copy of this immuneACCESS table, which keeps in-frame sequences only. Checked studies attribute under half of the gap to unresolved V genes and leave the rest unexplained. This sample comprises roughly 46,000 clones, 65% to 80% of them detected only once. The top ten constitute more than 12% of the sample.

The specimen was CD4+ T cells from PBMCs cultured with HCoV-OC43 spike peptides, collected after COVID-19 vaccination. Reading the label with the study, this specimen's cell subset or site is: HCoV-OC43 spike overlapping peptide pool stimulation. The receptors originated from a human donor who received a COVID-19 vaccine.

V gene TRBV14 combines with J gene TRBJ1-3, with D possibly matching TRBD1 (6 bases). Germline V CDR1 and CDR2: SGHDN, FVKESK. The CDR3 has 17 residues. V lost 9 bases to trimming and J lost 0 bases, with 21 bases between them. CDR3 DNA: TGTGCCAGTACCCTTACAGGGTTCTATGGCTCTGGAAACACCATATATTTT. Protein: CASTLTGFYGSGNTIYF.

Here the CDR3 reads CASRPTSGKETQYF. Written as DNA, the CDR3 is TGTGCCAGCCGTCCGACTAGCGGAAAAGAGACCCAGTACTTC. The V and J genes are TRBV3-1 (or the pseudogene TRBV3-2) and TRBJ2-5, with 9 bases that match TRBD2. Trimming took 8 bases from V and 3 from J; bases not matched to a gene: 7. The CDR3 spans 14 residues. Germline lookup yields CDR1 LGHDT and CDR2 YNNKEL (reference sequence).

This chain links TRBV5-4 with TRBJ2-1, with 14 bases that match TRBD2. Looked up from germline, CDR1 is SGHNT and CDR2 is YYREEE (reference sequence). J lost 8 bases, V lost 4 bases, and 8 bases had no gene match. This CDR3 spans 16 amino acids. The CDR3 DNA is TGTGCCAGCAGCGATGGGACTAGCGGGAGAAGGTATGAGCAGTTCTTC. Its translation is CASSDGTSGRRYEQFF.

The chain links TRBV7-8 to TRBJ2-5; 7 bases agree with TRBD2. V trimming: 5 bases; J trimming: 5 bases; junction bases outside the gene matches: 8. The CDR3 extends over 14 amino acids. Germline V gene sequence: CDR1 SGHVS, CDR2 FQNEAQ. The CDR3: CASSPRGREETQYF. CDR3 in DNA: TGTGCCAGCAGCCCCCGGGGGAGGGAGGAGACCCAGTACTTC. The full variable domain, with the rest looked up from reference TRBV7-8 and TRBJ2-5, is GAGVSQSPRYKVAKRGQDVALRCDPISGHVSLFWYQQALGQGPEFLTYFQNEAQLDKSGLPSDRFFAERPEGSVSTLKIQRTQQEDSAVYLCASSPRGREETQYFGPGTRLLVL.

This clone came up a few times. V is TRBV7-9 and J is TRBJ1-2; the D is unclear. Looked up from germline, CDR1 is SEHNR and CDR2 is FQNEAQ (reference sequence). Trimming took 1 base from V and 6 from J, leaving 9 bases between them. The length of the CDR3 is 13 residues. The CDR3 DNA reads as TGTGCCAGCAGCTTAGGCCAGAGGAATGGCTACACCTTC. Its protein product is CASSLGQRNGYTF.

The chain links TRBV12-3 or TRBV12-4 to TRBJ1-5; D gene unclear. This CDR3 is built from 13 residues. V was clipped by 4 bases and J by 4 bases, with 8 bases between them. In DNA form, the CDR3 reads TGTGCCAGCAGTTCAGACCAGAATCAGCCCCAGCATTTT. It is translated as CASSSDQNQPQHF.

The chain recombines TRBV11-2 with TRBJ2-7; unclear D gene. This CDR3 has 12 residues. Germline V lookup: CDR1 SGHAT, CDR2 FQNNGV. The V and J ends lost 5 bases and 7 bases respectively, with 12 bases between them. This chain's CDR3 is CASSPSPGEQYF. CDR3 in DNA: TGTGCCAGCAGCCCATCCCCTGGGGAGCAGTACTTC.

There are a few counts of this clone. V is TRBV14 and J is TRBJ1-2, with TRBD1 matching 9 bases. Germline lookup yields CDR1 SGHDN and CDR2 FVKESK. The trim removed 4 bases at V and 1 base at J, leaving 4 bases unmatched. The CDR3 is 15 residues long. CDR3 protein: CASSPQGQGNYGYTF. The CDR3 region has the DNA TGTGCCAGCAGCCCGCAGGGACAGGGTAACTATGGCTACACCTTC.

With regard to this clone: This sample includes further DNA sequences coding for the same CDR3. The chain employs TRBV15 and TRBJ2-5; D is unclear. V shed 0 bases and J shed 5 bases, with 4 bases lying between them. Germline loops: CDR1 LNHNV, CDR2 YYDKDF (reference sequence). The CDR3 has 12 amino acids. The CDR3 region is CATSRDVETQYF. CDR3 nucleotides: TGTGCCACCAGCAGAGATGTCGAGACCCAGTACTTC.

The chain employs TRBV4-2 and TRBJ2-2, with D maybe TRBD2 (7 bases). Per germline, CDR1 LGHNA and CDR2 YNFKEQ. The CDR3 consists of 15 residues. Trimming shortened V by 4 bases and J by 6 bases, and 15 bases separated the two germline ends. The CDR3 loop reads CASSREGGHPGELFF. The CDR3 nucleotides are TGTGCCAGCAGCCGAGAGGGGGGGCATCCCGGGGAGCTGTTTTTT.